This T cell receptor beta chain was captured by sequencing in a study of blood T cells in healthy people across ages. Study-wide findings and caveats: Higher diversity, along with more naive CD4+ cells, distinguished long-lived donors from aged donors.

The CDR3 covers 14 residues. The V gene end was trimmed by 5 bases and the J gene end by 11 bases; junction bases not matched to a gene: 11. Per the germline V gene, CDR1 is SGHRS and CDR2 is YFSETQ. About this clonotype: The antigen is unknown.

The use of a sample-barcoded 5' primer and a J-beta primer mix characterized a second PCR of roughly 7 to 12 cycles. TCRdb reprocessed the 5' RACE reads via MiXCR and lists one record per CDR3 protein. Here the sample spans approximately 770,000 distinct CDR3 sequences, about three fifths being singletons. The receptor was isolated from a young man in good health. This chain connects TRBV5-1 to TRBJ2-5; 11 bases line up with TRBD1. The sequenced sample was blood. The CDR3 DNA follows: TGCGCCAGCAGAGGGGGACAGGGGGAGCTTAAGCAGTACTTC. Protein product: CASRGGQGELKQYF.